Below, one T cell receptor (beta chain) is given with its context. Germline V gene sequence: CDR1 MNHEY, CDR2 SVGAGI. The CDR3 is 15 amino acids. Trimming removed 2 bases at V and 5 bases at J, with 12 bases between. TCRdb re-analysed the 5' RACE reads in MiXCR, keeping a single row per CDR3 protein. Of hundreds of thousands of distinct CDR3 sequences in the sample, 6.5% to 9.5% were seen once. These data come from a study of identical twins. This sample also belongs to another study, concerning yellow fever vaccine responses in identical twins.

The receptor was derived from a young woman in good health. The sample comprised memory (CD45RO+) T cells sorted from blood. The chain uses TRBV6-5 and TRBJ1-4; D remains ambiguous. The CDR3 spells CASSYRDAGNEKLFF. The CDR3, as DNA: TGTGCCAGCAGTTACCGCGATGCCGGGAATGAAAAACTGTTTTTT.